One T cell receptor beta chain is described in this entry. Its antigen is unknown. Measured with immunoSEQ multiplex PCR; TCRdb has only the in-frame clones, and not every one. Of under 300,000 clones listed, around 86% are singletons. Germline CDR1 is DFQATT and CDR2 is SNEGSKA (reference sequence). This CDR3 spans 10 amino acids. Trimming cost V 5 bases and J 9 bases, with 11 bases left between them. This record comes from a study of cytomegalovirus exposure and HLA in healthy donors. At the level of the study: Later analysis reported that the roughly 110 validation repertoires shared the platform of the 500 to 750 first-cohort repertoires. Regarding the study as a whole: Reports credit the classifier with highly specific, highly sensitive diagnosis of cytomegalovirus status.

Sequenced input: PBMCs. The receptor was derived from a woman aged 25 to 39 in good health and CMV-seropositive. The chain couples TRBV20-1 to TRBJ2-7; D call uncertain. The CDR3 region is CSAGALMQYF. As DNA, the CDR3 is TGCAGTGCTGGAGCCCTTATGCAGTACTTC.